This entry lists 21 T cell receptor beta chains sequenced from one sample in a study of T cell responses to AZD1222 COVID-19 vaccine. Clones were read by immunoSEQ multiplex PCR, and TCRdb kept only the in-frame ones, dropping some. Counted here are about 140,000 clones, approximately 90% occurring once; the ten biggest clones make up 3.1%. The sample in question was peripheral blood, obtained 28 days after the second AZD1222 dose. These receptors were collected from an adult who received the AZD1222 COVID-19 vaccine.

The chain is built from TRBV5-4 and TRBJ2-7, with 9 nucleotides matching TRBD1. V lost 1 base to trimming and J lost 6 bases; unmatched junction nucleotides: 8. The CDR3 is made up of 15 amino acids. Germline lookup yields CDR1 SGHNT and CDR2 YYREEE (reference sequence). The CDR3 loop is CASSLIGTGIGEQYF. CDR3 nucleotides: TGTGCCAGCAGCTTGATAGGGACAGGGATCGGCGAGCAGTACTTC.

J is TRBJ2-6 and V is TRBV30; D might be TRBD2 (5 bases). CDR3 size: 14 residues. In germline, CDR1 is GTSNPN, CDR2 SVGIG (reference sequence). Trimming took 4 bases from V and 1 from J, leaving 8 bases between them. The CDR3 spells CAWKWRSGANVLTF. The CDR3 nucleotides are TGTGCCTGGAAGTGGAGGTCTGGGGCCAACGTCCTGACTTTC.

This chain uses TRBV4-2 with TRBJ2-7, with 7 bases lining up with TRBD1. The V segment lost 8 bases and the J segment 2 bases; nucleotides outside the gene matches: 9. The CDR3 spans 14 residues. Germline loops: CDR1 LGHNA, CDR2 YNFKEQ. CDR3 in amino acids: CASAYTGEAYEQYF. CDR3 bases: TGTGCCAGCGCCTACACAGGGGAAGCCTACGAGCAGTACTTC.

This chain connects TRBV7-9 to TRBJ2-3; D remains unclear. From germline, CDR1 is SEHNR and CDR2 FQNEAQ (reference sequence). The length of the CDR3 is 14 residues. V was trimmed by 5 bases and J by 0 bases, leaving 9 bases between them. DNA of the CDR3: TGTGCCAGCAGCCGTAGTGCTAGCACAGATACGCAGTATTTT. It yields the protein CASSRSASTDTQYF.

The rearrangement links TRBV9 to TRBJ2-1; tentatively, D is TRBD1 (5 bases). CDR1 is SGDLS and CDR2 is YYNGEE in the germline V gene. This CDR3 contains 13 residues. V was clipped by 4 bases and J by 5 bases, with 10 bases between them. The CDR3 DNA reads TGTGCCAGCAGCACTGACAGCCACAATGAGCAGTTCTTC. Translated, it gives CASSTDSHNEQFF.

The CDR3 bases are TGTGCCAGCAGCTTAGCGGGGATCAATGAGCAGTTCTTC. Its translation: CASSLAGINEQFF. The V call is TRBV7-9, the J call TRBJ2-1, with D uncertain. Trimming pared 0 bases from V and 6 bases from J, leaving 6 bases between. CDR1 and CDR2 (germline): SEHNR, FQNEAQ (reference sequence). This CDR3 contains 13 residues.

The chain uses TRBV13 and TRBJ2-2; D possibly matches TRBD1 or TRBD2 (5 bases each). V was cut by 2 bases and J by 3 bases, with 16 bases left in between. The germline CDR1 and CDR2 sequences are PRHDT and FYEKMQ (reference sequence). The CDR3 length is 17 residues. CDR3 in DNA: TGTGCCAGCAGCTTACGGGGATGGGGCGTCGACACCGGGGAGCTGTTTTTT. Encoded protein: CASSLRGWGVDTGELFF.

V gene TRBV27 combines with J gene TRBJ1-6; 9 bases agree with TRBD1. With V trimmed by 5 bases and J by 14 bases, 19 bases remained unmatched. The CDR3 runs 17 residues. The germline V gene encodes CDR1 MNHEY and CDR2 SMNVEV (reference sequence). This CDR3 reads CASSLTPPTGGRGALHF. Written as DNA, the CDR3 is TGTGCCAGCAGTCTAACGCCCCCCACAGGGGGCAGAGGGGCCCTCCACTTT.

The chain links TRBV5-3 to TRBJ2-3; 9 bases align to TRBD2. TRBV5-3 falls under the ORF class, with uncertain function. V was pared by 4 bases and J by 7 bases, with 19 bases of the junction left unmatched. This CDR3 is built from 18 residues. The CDR3 loop is CARSLTHSGGRDDNTQYF. CDR3 sequence (DNA): TGTGCCAGAAGCCTAACCCATAGCGGCGGGAGGGACGACAATACGCAGTATTTT.

The V and J genes are TRBV15 and TRBJ1-2; D not resolved. Germline CDR1 reads LNHNV; CDR2 reads YYDKDF (reference sequence). V was pared by 4 bases and J by 2 bases, with 5 bases between. This CDR3 spans 12 amino acids. CDR3 DNA sequence: TGTGCCACCAGCAAGGGCAACTATGGCTACACCTTC. As protein: CATSKGNYGYTF.

This rearrangement joins TRBV5-1 to TRBJ2-5; the D is unclear. V was clipped by 0 bases and J by 5 bases, with 2 bases between them. The CDR3 runs 11 residues. Germline V gene lookup returns CDR1 SGHRS and CDR2 YFSETQ. In DNA form, the CDR3 reads TGCGCCAGCAGCTTGGAGGAGACCCAGTACTTC. Translation: CASSLEETQYF.

This clone occurred once. This chain joins TRBV23-1 and TRBJ2-6, with TRBD1 identical over 9 bases. TRBV23-1 falls under the ORF class, with uncertain function. V lost 6 bases, J lost 0 bases, and 6 bases stayed unmatched. The CDR3 is 17 amino acids. CDR3 nucleotide sequence: TGCGCCAGCAGCCGGGACAGGGCTATCTCTGGGGCCAACGTCCTGACTTTC. Its protein product is CASSRDRAISGANVLTF.

The J gene is TRBJ1-1, the V gene TRBV18, with no clear D. Germline V gives CDR1 KGHSH, CDR2 LQKENI. This CDR3 contains 14 residues. The V gene lost 1 base and the J gene lost 5 bases, with 11 bases spanning the gap. The CDR3 spells CASSPRMEGTEAFF. DNA for the CDR3: TGTGCCAGCTCACCACGGATGGAGGGAACTGAAGCTTTCTTT.

This clone was found many times. The V and J genes are TRBV10-3 and TRBJ1-4; a weak D match, TRBD1 (5 bases). The CDR3 has 13 amino acids. Germline loops: CDR1 ENHRY, CDR2 SYGVKD. The V and J ends lost 4 bases and 8 bases respectively, with 11 bases between them. The CDR3 DNA is TGTGCCATCAGTGCCGGGGCAGAGGAAAAACTGTTTTTT. Its translation: CAISAGAEEKLFF.

The chain couples TRBV9 to TRBJ1-2; no clear D gene. The CDR3 has 15 residues. Looked up from germline, CDR1 is SGDLS and CDR2 is YYNGEE. Trimming stripped 0 bases from V and 0 bases from J, with 9 bases between. CDR3 coding DNA: TGTGCCAGCAGCGTAGCGGAAAACGCTAACTATGGCTACACCTTC. Protein: CASSVAENANYGYTF.

J is TRBJ2-5 and V is TRBV7-9; TRBD1 might be the D (6 bases). The CDR3 is 14 residues long. The germline V gene encodes CDR1 SEHNR and CDR2 FQNEAQ (reference sequence). V gave up 3 bases and J gave up 5 bases, with 13 bases separating them. The CDR3 region is CASSFRGGQETQYF. The DNA for the CDR3 is TGTGCCAGCAGCTTCAGGGGCGGGCAGGAGACCCAGTACTTC.

The gene calls are TRBV28 and TRBJ2-5; D uncertain. This CDR3 is built from 12 residues. V was cut by 6 bases and J by 5 bases, with 10 bases left in between. Looked up from germline, CDR1 is MDHEN and CDR2 is SYDVKM. CDR3 nucleotides: TGTGCCAGCAGGGCCCAACTGGAGACCCAGTACTTC. It encodes CASRAQLETQYF. Based on the CDR3 plus reference TRBV28 and TRBJ2-5, the full variable domain is DVKVTQSSRYLVKRTGEKVFLECVQDMDHENMFWYRQDPGLGLRLIYFSYDVKMKEKGDIPEGYSVSREKKERFSLILESASTNQTSMYLCASRAQLETQYFGPGTRLLVL.

CDR3 in amino acids: CASSLGRVYSDEQFF. In nucleotides, the CDR3 is TGCGCCAGCAGCTTGGGCAGGGTTTACTCGGATGAGCAGTTCTTC. This chain uses TRBV5-1 with TRBJ2-1; TRBD1 might be the D (5 bases). The CDR3 is 15 residues long. V dropped 0 bases and J dropped 8 bases, with 15 bases sitting between them. The germline CDR1 and CDR2 sequences are SGHRS and YFSETQ.

DNA for the CDR3: TGTGCCAGCAGTTTATCTGCCGGGACTAGCGTCGAGCAGTACTTC. Its translation: CASSLSAGTSVEQYF. The chain combines TRBV27 with TRBJ2-7, with TRBD2 matching 10 bases. The CDR3 has 15 amino acids. V dropped 0 bases and J dropped 6; count of bases not matched to a gene: 5. Germline values: CDR1 MNHEY, CDR2 SMNVEV (reference sequence).

J is TRBJ1-5 and V is TRBV7-2; D ambiguous. Trimming left V 3 bases short and J 6 bases short, with 12 bases between. Germline CDR1 SGHTA, CDR2 FQGNSA. This CDR3 spans 14 amino acids. The CDR3 DNA follows: TGTGCCAGCAGCTTCCCCGGCGGGTCTCAGCCCCAGCATTTT. This sequence encodes CASSFPGGSQPQHF. Variable domain in full (rest from reference TRBV7-2 and TRBJ1-5): GAGVSQSPSNKVTEKGKDVELRCDPISGHTALYWYRQSLGQGLEFLIYFQGNSAPDKSGLPSDRFSAERTGGSVSTLTIQRTQQEDSAVYLCASSFPGGSQPQHFGDGTRLSIL.

The V gene is TRBV27, the J gene TRBJ1-2; possible D gene TRBD1, 6 bases. The CDR3 is made up of 13 amino acids. The V end lost 5 bases, the J end lost 5 bases, and 12 bases lay between the germline ends. From germline, CDR1 is MNHEY and CDR2 SMNVEV (reference sequence). The CDR3 loop is CASSPGHPYGYTF. The CDR3 DNA reads TGTGCCAGCAGTCCGGGACATCCTTATGGCTACACCTTC.